These 5 T cell receptor beta chains share one sample of origin, sequenced in a study of cytomegalovirus exposure and HLA in healthy donors. Use of 60 Vbeta and 13 Jbeta primers characterized the PCR. TCRdb keeps only in-frame clones here, not all; method: immunoSEQ multiplex PCR. This sample has more than 100,000 clones, with approximately 72% found just once. The sample consisted of PBMCs. These receptors all stem from a woman aged 45-65 years in good health and CMV-seronegative.

The chain recombines TRBV5-1 with TRBJ1-2; D might be TRBD1 (6 bases). Trimming took off 4 bases at V and 4 bases at J, with 14 bases between the two ends. Germline V lookup: CDR1 SGHRS, CDR2 YFSETQ. The CDR3 loop spans 14 amino acids. Written as DNA, the CDR3 is TGCGCCAGCAGCCCCTGGGCAGGGGCCTATGGCTACACCTTC. Amino acids: CASSPWAGAYGYTF.

The count of this clone is one. The chain combines TRBV28 with TRBJ2-1, with D possibly being TRBD2 (6 bases). Germline CDR1 MDHEN, CDR2 SYDVKM. CDR3 length: 14 residues. The ends were cut back, 8 bases at V and 2 bases at J, with 13 bases in the middle. The DNA of the CDR3 is TGTGCCAGCGGGCGGGGTACGCCCTACAATGAGCAGTTCTTC. Protein: CASGRGTPYNEQFF.

The V gene is TRBV7-8, the J gene TRBJ1-5; TRBD1 might be the D (5 bases). V was shortened by 8 bases and J by 4 bases, with 9 bases between the two germline ends. The CDR3 covers 12 residues. CDR1 is SGHVS, CDR2 FQNEAQ, per germline. The CDR3 sequence: CASGATNQPQHF. The CDR3, as DNA: TGTGCCAGCGGGGCGACAAATCAGCCCCAGCATTTT.

This clone turned up a few times. This chain joins TRBV28 and TRBJ1-1; D ambiguous. Trimming pared 3 bases from V and 1 base from J, leaving 15 bases between. The CDR3 is made up of 16 amino acids. In germline, CDR1 is MDHEN, CDR2 SYDVKM. CDR3 protein: CASSFAGMVGNTEAFF. CDR3 DNA: TGTGCCAGCAGTTTTGCGGGTATGGTTGGGAACACTGAAGCTTTCTTT.

The chain employs TRBV4-3 and TRBJ2-7; a possible D gene is TRBD2 (6 bases). This CDR3 region has 20 residues. The germline gives CDR1 LGHNA, CDR2 YSLEER. Trimming removed 0 bases from V and 1 base from J, with 25 bases in between. In DNA form, the CDR3 reads TGCGCCAGCAGCCAAGATAGTTACGGGACTTATTCAGGCCCATCCTACGAGCAGTACTTC. Translating it yields CASSQDSYGTYSGPSYEQYF.